The T cell receptor beta chain under discussion was sequenced for a study of T cells after yellow fever vaccination. Study-wide background: Low-cell-number fractions underwent preparation using SMART-Seq v4 Ultra Low Input.

Germline CDR1 reads MNHEY; CDR2 reads SVGAGI. V was trimmed by 0 bases and J by 8 bases, leaving 19 bases between them. CDR3 length: 16 amino acids. 5'RACE template switching added a universal primer site and UMIs to TCR cDNA. TCRdb fed the 5' RACE reads into MiXCR, producing one record per CDR3 protein. The sample shows some 290,000 distinct CDR3 sequences, over 8.5% of them seen only once. On this clonotype itself: The antigen is not known.

Notes on the study in general: Clones from primary vaccination mostly reappeared after the booster (approximately 96% CD4, approximately 88% CD8). Some clonotypes were seen in both the CD4 and the CD8 compartments. These made up a small share and likely arose from convergent recombination.

The gene calls are TRBV6-5 and TRBJ1-2; the D gene is possibly TRBD1 (5 bases). The source is a man younger than 35 who received the YFV17D yellow fever vaccine. The sample was CD4+ T cells sorted from PBMCs, taken 45 days after the yellow fever booster vaccination. CDR3 sequence: CASSYSVAGTVGGYTF. Written as DNA, the CDR3 is TGTGCCAGCAGTTACTCGGTCGCGGGGACTGTTGGGGGCTACACCTTC.